A single sample is the source of the 22 T cell receptor beta chains below, sequenced in a study of blood T cell repertoires in COVID-19 (dated by TCRdb to about 2020). Library preparation used the immunoSEQ multiplex PCR assay. The source is immuneACCESS, and TCRdb retained only in-frame sequences with V and J called. Part of the clones is not carried over; for the studies checked, unresolved V genes explain less than half of this, and the remainder is unexplained. The sample table holds about 260,000 clones, of which about 80% were seen once. Approximately 1.9% of the sample goes to the ten largest clones. Sequenced material: peripheral blood. The receptors shown here come from an elderly woman with acute or convalescent COVID-19.

V usage is TRBV5-1 and J usage is TRBJ2-3; D is possibly TRBD1 (5 bases). The CDR3 is 16 residues long. V was cut by 0 bases and J by 7 bases, with 18 bases left in between. Germline lookup yields CDR1 SGHRS and CDR2 YFSETQ. The DNA of the CDR3 is TGCGCCAGCAGCTTGGATGTAGGCAGGGTAGCTTATACGCAGTATTTT. It is translated as CASSLDVGRVAYTQYF.

This rearrangement joins TRBV7-9 to TRBJ2-1, with 9 nucleotides matching TRBD1. The CDR3 spans 15 residues. The germline gives CDR1 SEHNR, CDR2 FQNEAQ (reference sequence). V lost 5 bases to trimming and J lost 8 bases; unmatched junction nucleotides: 10. This chain's CDR3 is CASSAPGTGLHEQFF. CDR3 coding DNA: TGTGCCAGCAGCGCCCCCGGGACAGGGTTGCATGAGCAGTTCTTC.

This clone was seen a single time. V usage is TRBV23-1 and J usage is TRBJ2-7; 7 nucleotides line up with TRBD1. TRBV23-1 is reported as an ORF; its role is uncertain. The CDR3 is 14 residues long. V was pared by 6 bases and J by 0 bases, with 5 bases of the junction left unmatched. CDR3 amino acids: CASSHRDSSYEQYF. The CDR3 coding sequence is TGCGCCAGCAGCCACCGGGACAGCTCCTACGAGCAGTACTTC.

This rearrangement joins TRBV10-3 to TRBJ1-5, with a weak D call TRBD1 (5 bases). Germline lookup yields CDR1 ENHRY and CDR2 SYGVKD. The CDR3 totals 17 residues. V lost 0 bases to trimming and J lost 1 base, with 13 bases between them. The CDR3 bases are TGTGCCATCAGTGAGTCGACAAGGGGTAGGAGCAATCAGCCCCAGCATTTT. It specifies CAISESTRGRSNQPQHF.

The chain uses TRBV18 and TRBJ1-1; a weak D match, TRBD1 (5 bases). This CDR3 region has 15 residues. Per germline, CDR1 KGHSH and CDR2 LQKENI. The V and J ends lost 1 base and 10 bases respectively, with 19 bases between them. This CDR3 reads CASSPQEDSLLGAFF. In DNA form, the CDR3 reads TGTGCCAGCTCACCACAGGAAGACAGTCTCTTGGGAGCTTTCTTT.

The genes are TRBV3-1 (or the pseudogene TRBV3-2) and TRBJ2-7, with 10 positions matching TRBD2. Losses at the gene ends were 8 bases for V and 3 bases for J; bases not matched to a gene: 22. Germline assignment: CDR1 LGHDT and CDR2 YNNKEL (reference sequence). The CDR3 consists of 19 residues. The CDR3 nucleotides are TGTGCCAGCGCCGGGGCTAGCGGGAGATTTGTACCCCCTATCTACGAGCAGTACTTC. Residues: CASAGASGRFVPPIYEQYF.

Only a few counts were recorded for this clone. The chain combines TRBV4-2 with TRBJ2-2; TRBD2 aligns across 10 bases. Germline CDR1 is LGHNA and CDR2 is YNFKEQ. With 2 bases clipped from V and 4 bases from J, the junction kept 10 bases outside the gene matches. CDR3 length equals 18 residues. In DNA, the CDR3 is TGTGCCAGCAGCCAAATGAGTGGATTAGCGGGGGGCACCGGGGAGCTGTTTTTT. This gives the protein CASSQMSGLAGGTGELFF.

J is TRBJ1-1 and V is TRBV4-3, with 8 bases aligning to TRBD1. The V gene's germline CDR1 is LGHNA and CDR2 YSLEER. V trimming: 1 base; J trimming: 3 bases; junction bases outside the gene matches: 4. The CDR3 loop spans 15 amino acids. This chain's CDR3 is CASSQATGGHTEAFF. As DNA, the CDR3 is TGCGCCAGCAGCCAAGCTACAGGGGGACACACTGAAGCTTTCTTT.

This chain connects TRBV5-1 to TRBJ1-1; the D is unclear. V was clipped by 2 bases and J by 1 base, with 6 bases between them. The CDR3 has 13 amino acids. The germline V gene encodes CDR1 SGHRS and CDR2 YFSETQ. CDR3 sequence reads: CASSFGRNTEAFF. In DNA form, the CDR3 reads TGCGCCAGCAGCTTTGGGAGGAACACTGAAGCTTTCTTT.

The CDR3 DNA reads TGCGCCAGCAGCCAAGGGCAGACAGGGTCCTACGAGCAGTACTTC. This gives the protein CASSQGQTGSYEQYF. This chain connects TRBV4-1 to TRBJ2-7, with 7 bases identical to TRBD1. With V trimmed by 1 base and J by 1 base, 4 bases remained unmatched. Germline V gives CDR1 MGHRA, CDR2 YSYEKL. This CDR3 spans 15 amino acids.

The genes are TRBV7-8 and TRBJ2-3; TRBD1 matches at 9 bases. The germline V gene has CDR1 SGHVS and CDR2 FQNEAQ. CDR3 length equals 14 residues. Germline trimming cut 2 bases from V and 5 bases from J; bases unmatched to any gene: 2. The CDR3 region is CASSLNRGLDTQYF. DNA of the CDR3: TGTGCCAGCAGCTTAAACAGGGGGCTAGATACGCAGTATTTT. The full variable domain, rest sourced from reference TRBV7-8 and TRBJ2-3, is GAGVSQSPRYKVAKRGQDVALRCDPISGHVSLFWYQQALGQGPEFLTYFQNEAQLDKSGLPSDRFFAERPEGSVSTLKIQRTQQEDSAVYLCASSLNRGLDTQYFGPGTRLTVL.

The chain couples TRBV4-2 to TRBJ1-5; the match to TRBD1 covers 10 bases. The CDR3 has 17 amino acids. J gave up 3 bases and V 0 bases, and 5 bases lay outside the gene matches. CDR1 and CDR2 from the germline V gene are LGHNA and YNFKEQ. The CDR3 sequence: CASSQDGGQGFNQPQHF. CDR3 DNA sequence: TGTGCCAGCAGCCAAGATGGGGGACAGGGGTTCAATCAGCCCCAGCATTTT.

The chain has TRBV27 and TRBJ1-6, with 10 positions matching TRBD1. Losses at the gene ends were 8 bases for V and 10 bases for J; bases not matched to a gene: 8. Germline V CDR1 and CDR2: MNHEY, SMNVEV (reference sequence). The CDR3 is 14 residues long. CDR3 residues: CASGWTGGNSPLHF. CDR3 sequence (DNA): TGTGCCAGCGGGTGGACAGGGGGAAACTCACCCCTCCACTTT.

The rearrangement uses TRBV7-6 and TRBJ1-1; TRBD1 matches 8 bases. Trimming cost V 5 bases and J 3 bases; bases outside gene matches: 8. Germline V gene sequence: CDR1 SGHVS, CDR2 FNYEAQ. The CDR3 length is 15 residues. CDR3 nucleotide sequence: TGTGCCAGCAGCGCAGGGGGCGCGAGGGACACTGAAGCTTTCTTT. Translated, it gives CASSAGGARDTEAFF.

V usage is TRBV6-6 and J usage is TRBJ2-7; TRBD1 matches at 7 bases. The CDR3 sequence is 12 residues long. The V and J ends lost 7 bases and 2 bases, in that order; junction bases with no gene match: 2. Germline CDR1 MNHNY, CDR2 SVGAGI (reference sequence). CDR3 loop: CASTRGPYEQYF. The CDR3 DNA reads as TGTGCCAGCACTAGGGGGCCCTACGAGCAGTACTTC.

V usage is TRBV24-1 and J usage is TRBJ2-7, with a weak D call TRBD2 (5 bases). Per germline, CDR1 KGHDR and CDR2 SFDVKD. CDR3 length: 10 amino acids. The V end was cut by 9 bases, the J end by 6 bases, with 8 bases between. CDR3 in amino acids: CATCGGEQYF. For the CDR3, the DNA is TGTGCCACCTGTGGAGGCGAGCAGTACTTC.

This clone showed up many times. The chain couples TRBV4-1 to TRBJ1-6, with TRBD1 matching over 7 bases. In germline, CDR1 is MGHRA, CDR2 YSYEKL. This CDR3 contains 15 residues. V shed 2 bases, J shed 7 bases, and the junction held 5 bases outside the gene matches. The CDR3 bases are TGCGCCAGCAGCCAACAAGACAGGGTAAATTCACCCCTCCACTTT. Translation gives CASSQQDRVNSPLHF.

The gene calls are TRBV2 and TRBJ1-1; 9 bases agree with TRBD1. This CDR3 is 13 amino acids long. J lost 6 bases, V lost 8 bases, and 7 bases had no gene match. Per the germline V gene, CDR1 is SNHLY and CDR2 is FYNNEI. Written as DNA, the CDR3 is TGTGCCAGCTCGGGACAGGGACCCCCTGAAGCTTTCTTT. Its protein product is CASSGQGPPEAFF.

V is TRBV19 and J is TRBJ1-3, with D hard to call. Germline-derived CDR1 and CDR2 are LNHDA and SQIVND (reference sequence). The V end was cut by 3 bases, the J end by 4 bases, with 7 bases between. The length of the CDR3 is 13 residues. CDR3 amino acids: CASSISLGNTIYF. Here the CDR3 DNA reads TGTGCCAGTAGTATTTCATTGGGAAACACCATATATTTT.

The chain recombines TRBV18 with TRBJ2-7; D possibly corresponds to TRBD2 (6 bases). The CDR3 has 13 amino acids. Germline lookup yields CDR1 KGHSH and CDR2 LQKENI. V was cut by 5 bases and J by 1 base, with 9 bases left in between. CDR3 coding DNA: TGTGCCAGCTCAGCGGGACTTTCCTACGAGCAGTACTTC. Its protein is CASSAGLSYEQYF.

In this sample, this clone turned up many times. The chain recombines TRBV19 with TRBJ1-4, with D unresolved. Per the germline V gene, CDR1 is LNHDA and CDR2 is SQIVND (reference sequence). The length of the CDR3 is 14 residues. V was trimmed by 5 bases and J by 4 bases, leaving 11 bases between them. CDR3 sequence: CASSQQSRNEKLFF. DNA of the CDR3: TGTGCCAGTAGTCAACAGTCCCGTAATGAAAAACTGTTTTTT.

V and J are TRBV6-2 or TRBV6-3 and TRBJ1-1, with TRBD1 matching over 7 bases. V lost 0 bases to trimming and J lost 4 bases; unmatched junction nucleotides: 11. The germline V gene has CDR1 MNHEY and CDR2 SVGEGT. The CDR3 is made up of 17 amino acids. The CDR3, as DNA: TGTGCCAGCAGTTACTCGAGGGGCTTAGGGGGCTTCACTGAAGCTTTCTTT. Translation: CASSYSRGLGGFTEAFF.